The T cell receptor beta chain described here comes from a study of control samples from healthy donors and cancer patients. This CDR3 is 13 amino acids long. Germline V CDR1 and CDR2: MNHNS, SASEGT. With 1 base removed from V and 0 bases from J, the gap between germline ends came to 2 bases. Data came from immunoSEQ multiplex PCR; TCRdb stores just in-frame clones and leaves some out. Altogether under 150,000 clones are present, about 88% being singletons, with the ten largest covering approximately 2.2%. Note on this clone: The conserved phenylalanine or tryptophan normally closing the CDR3 is absent here, so this likely arose from a read error.

V usage is TRBV6-1 and J usage is TRBJ2-3; D is undetermined. The TCR comes from a woman aged 70-85 years in good health. Sequenced material: blood. Here the CDR3 DNA reads TGTGCCAGCAGTGAAGATAGCACAGATACGCAGTATCTT. Residues: CASSEDSTDTQYL.